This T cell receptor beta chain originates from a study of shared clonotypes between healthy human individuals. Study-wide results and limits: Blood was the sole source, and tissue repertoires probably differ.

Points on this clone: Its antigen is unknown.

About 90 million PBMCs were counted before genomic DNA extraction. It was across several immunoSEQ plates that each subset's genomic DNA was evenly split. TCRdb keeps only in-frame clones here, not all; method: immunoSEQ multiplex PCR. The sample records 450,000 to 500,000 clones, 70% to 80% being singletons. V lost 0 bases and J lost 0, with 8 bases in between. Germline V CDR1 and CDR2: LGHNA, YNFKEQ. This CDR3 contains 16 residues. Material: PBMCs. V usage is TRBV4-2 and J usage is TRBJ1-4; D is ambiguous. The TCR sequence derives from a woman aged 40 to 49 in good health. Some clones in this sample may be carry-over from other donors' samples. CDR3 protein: CASSQEDHSTNEKLFF. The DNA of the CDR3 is TGTGCCAGCAGCCAAGAGGACCATTCAACTAATGAAAAACTGTTTTTT.